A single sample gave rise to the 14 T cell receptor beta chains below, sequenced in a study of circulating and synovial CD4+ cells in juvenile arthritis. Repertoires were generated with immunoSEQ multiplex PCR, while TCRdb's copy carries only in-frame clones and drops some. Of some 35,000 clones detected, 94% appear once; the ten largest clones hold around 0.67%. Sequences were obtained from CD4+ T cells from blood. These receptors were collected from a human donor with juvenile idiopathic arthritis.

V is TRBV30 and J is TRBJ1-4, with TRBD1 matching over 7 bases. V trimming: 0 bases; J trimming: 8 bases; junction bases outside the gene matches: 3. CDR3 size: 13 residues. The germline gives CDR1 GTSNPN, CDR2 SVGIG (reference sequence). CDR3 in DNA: TGTGCCTGGAGTGTAGGGGGCCGGGAAAAACTGTTTTTT. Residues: CAWSVGGREKLFF. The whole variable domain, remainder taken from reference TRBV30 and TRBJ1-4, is SQTIHQWPATLVQPVGSPLSLECTVEGTSNPNLYWYRQAAGRGLQLLFYSVGIGQISSEVPQNLSASRPQDRQFILSSKKLLLSDSGFYLCAWSVGGREKLFFGSGTQLSVL.

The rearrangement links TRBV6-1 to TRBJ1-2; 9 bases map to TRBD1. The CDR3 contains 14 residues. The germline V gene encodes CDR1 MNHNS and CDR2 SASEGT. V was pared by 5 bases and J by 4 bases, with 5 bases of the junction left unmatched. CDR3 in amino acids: CASSRDRVSYGYTF. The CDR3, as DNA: TGTGCCAGCAGTCGGGACAGGGTTTCCTATGGCTACACCTTC.

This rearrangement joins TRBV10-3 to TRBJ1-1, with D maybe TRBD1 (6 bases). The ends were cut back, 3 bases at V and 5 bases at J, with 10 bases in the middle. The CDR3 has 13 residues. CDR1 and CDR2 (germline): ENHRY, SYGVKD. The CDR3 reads CAISETGSTEAFF. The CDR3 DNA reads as TGTGCCATCAGTGAAACAGGGAGTACTGAAGCTTTCTTT.

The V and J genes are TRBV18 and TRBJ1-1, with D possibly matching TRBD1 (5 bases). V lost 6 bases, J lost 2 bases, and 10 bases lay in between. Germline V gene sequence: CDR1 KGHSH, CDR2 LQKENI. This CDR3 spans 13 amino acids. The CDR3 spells CASSLTENTEAFF. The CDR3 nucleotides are TGTGCCAGCTCTCTGACAGAAAACACTGAAGCTTTCTTT.

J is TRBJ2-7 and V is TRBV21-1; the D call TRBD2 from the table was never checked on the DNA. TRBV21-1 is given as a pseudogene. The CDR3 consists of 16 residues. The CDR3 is CASSPRIQRGGREQYF. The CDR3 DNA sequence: TGTGCCAGCAGCCCCCGTATCCAGCGGGGAGGACGCGAGCAGTACTTC.

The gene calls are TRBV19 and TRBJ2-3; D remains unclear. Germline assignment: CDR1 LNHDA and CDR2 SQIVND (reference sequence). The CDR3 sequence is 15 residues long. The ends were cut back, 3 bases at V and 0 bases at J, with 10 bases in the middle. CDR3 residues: CASSILTASTDTQYF. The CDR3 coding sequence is TGTGCCAGTAGTATTCTAACAGCTAGCACAGATACGCAGTATTTT.

The CDR3 loop is CASTPPGQGATEAFF. The DNA of the CDR3 is TGTGCCAGCACCCCACCGGGACAGGGGGCAACTGAAGCTTTCTTT. V usage is TRBV6-1 and J usage is TRBJ1-1; TRBD1 aligns across 12 bases. From germline, CDR1 is MNHNS and CDR2 SASEGT. CDR3 length: 15 amino acids. V lost 7 bases, J lost 5 bases, and 8 bases stayed unmatched.

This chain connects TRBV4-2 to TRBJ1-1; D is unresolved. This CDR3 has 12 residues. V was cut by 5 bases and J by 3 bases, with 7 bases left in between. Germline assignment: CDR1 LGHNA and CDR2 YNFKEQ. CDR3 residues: CASSSSHTEAFF. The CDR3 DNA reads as TGTGCCAGCAGCTCTAGTCACACTGAAGCTTTCTTT.

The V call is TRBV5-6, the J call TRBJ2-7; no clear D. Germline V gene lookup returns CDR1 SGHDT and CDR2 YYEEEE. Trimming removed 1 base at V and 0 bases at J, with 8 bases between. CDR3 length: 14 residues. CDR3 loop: CASSLTLSSYEQYF. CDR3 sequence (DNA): TGTGCCAGCAGCTTGACCCTGAGCTCCTACGAGCAGTACTTC. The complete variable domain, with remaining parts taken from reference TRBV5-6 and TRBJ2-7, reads DAGVTQSPTHLIKTRGQQVTLRCSPKSGHDTVSWYQQALGQGPQFIFQYYEEEERQRGNFPDRFSGHQFPNYSSELNVNALLLGDSALYLCASSLTLSSYEQYFGPGTRLTVT.

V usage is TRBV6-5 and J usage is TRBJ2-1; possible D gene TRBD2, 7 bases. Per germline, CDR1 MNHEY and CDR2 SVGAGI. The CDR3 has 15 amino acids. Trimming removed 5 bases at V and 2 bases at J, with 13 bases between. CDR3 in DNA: TGTGCCAGCAGTCCCATGGGGGGGCCCTACAATGAGCAGTTCTTC. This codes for CASSPMGGPYNEQFF.

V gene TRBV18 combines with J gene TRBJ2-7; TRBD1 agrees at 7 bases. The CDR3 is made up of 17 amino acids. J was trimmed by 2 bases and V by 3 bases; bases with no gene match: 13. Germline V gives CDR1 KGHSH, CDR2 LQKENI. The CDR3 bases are TGTGCCAGCTCACCGAGCGGCCGAGGGGACAGAGCCTACGAGCAGTACTTC. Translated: CASSPSGRGDRAYEQYF.

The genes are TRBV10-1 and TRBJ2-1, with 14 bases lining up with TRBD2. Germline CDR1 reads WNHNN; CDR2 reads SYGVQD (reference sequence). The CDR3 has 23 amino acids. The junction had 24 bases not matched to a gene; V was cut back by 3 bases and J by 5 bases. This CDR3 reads CASSEVVRVGGTSGGLGDNEQFF. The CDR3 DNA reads TGCGCCAGCAGTGAAGTGGTCCGCGTAGGGGGGACTAGCGGGGGTTTGGGGGACAATGAGCAGTTCTTC.

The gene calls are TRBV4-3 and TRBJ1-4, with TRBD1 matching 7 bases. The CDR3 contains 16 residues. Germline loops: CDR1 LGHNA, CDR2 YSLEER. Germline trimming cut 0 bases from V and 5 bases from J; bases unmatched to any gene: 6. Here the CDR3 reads CASSQERGRANEKLFF. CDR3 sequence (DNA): TGCGCCAGCAGCCAAGAGAGGGGGCGCGCAAATGAAAAACTGTTTTTT.

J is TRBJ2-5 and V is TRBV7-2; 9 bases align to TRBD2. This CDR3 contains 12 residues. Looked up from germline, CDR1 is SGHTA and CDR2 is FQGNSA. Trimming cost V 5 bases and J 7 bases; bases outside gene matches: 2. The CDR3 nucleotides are TGTGCCAGCAGCGCGGGGGGGCGGACCCAGTACTTC. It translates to CASSAGGRTQYF. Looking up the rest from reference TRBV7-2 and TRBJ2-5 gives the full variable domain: GAGVSQSPSNKVTEKGKDVELRCDPISGHTALYWYRQSLGQGLEFLIYFQGNSAPDKSGLPSDRFSAERTGGSVSTLTIQRTQQEDSAVYLCASSAGGRTQYFGPGTRLLVL.